The 22 T cell receptor beta chains listed next were all sequenced from one sample in a study of shared clonotypes between healthy human individuals (TCRdb year 2020). Library preparation used the immunoSEQ multiplex PCR assay. The immuneACCESS repertoire file appears here via TCRdb, limited to in-frame rearrangements. These files lack a portion of the clones; in checked studies, under half of the deficit traces to unresolved V genes, and the cause of the others is not known. This sample holds about 1.1 million clones; around three quarters were observed only once. Roughly 0.62% of the sample belongs to the ten largest clones. What was sequenced was memory CD4+ T cells from PBMCs. The sample's cell subset or site label is to be understood as: CD45RA-negative fraction. The source of these receptors is a man aged 18 to 30 in good health. Some clones in this sample may be carry-over from other donors' samples.

The chain links TRBV7-3 to TRBJ1-1; 7 nucleotides line up with TRBD1. The CDR3 has 17 amino acids. V dropped 5 bases and J dropped 1; count of bases not matched to a gene: 13. The germline CDR1 and CDR2 sequences are SGHTA and FQGTGA. CDR3 protein: CASSQGMHRGRNTEAFF. CDR3 sequence (DNA): TGTGCCAGCAGCCAAGGGATGCACAGGGGAAGGAACACTGAAGCTTTCTTT.

The chain carries TRBV11-2 and TRBJ1-2; 9 bases map to TRBD1. With V trimmed by 1 base and J by 2 bases, 5 bases remained unmatched. The CDR3 covers 16 residues. The V gene's germline CDR1 is SGHAT and CDR2 FQNNGV. The CDR3 DNA reads TGTGCCAGCAGCTTAGTTCCCGACAGGGGGAACTATGGCTACACCTTC. Its protein product is CASSLVPDRGNYGYTF.

Comment on this clone: At one end, the junction sequence differs from germline, possibly due to a read error. The chain combines TRBV5-1 with TRBJ1-3; no reliable D call. The CDR3 sequence is 14 residues long. The V gene's germline CDR1 is SGHRS and CDR2 YFSETQ. CDR3 amino acids: CASSLDTSRNTIYF. The CDR3 nucleotides read TGCGCCAGCAGCTTGGACACCTCTAGAAACACCATATATTTT.

This chain links TRBV28 with TRBJ1-1; D call uncertain. This CDR3 comprises 10 residues. The germline gives CDR1 MDHEN, CDR2 SYDVKM. The ends were cut back, 10 bases at V and 11 bases at J, with 14 bases in the middle. The CDR3: CATQAMGAFF. CDR3 DNA: TGTGCCACACAAGCCATGGGGGCTTTCTTT. The full variable domain, rest sourced from reference TRBV28 and TRBJ1-1, is DVKVTQSSRYLVKRTGEKVFLECVQDMDHENMFWYRQDPGLGLRLIYFSYDVKMKEKGDIPEGYSVSREKKERFSLILESASTNQTSMYLCATQAMGAFFGQGTRLTVV.

With respect to this clone: Being one base from a much bigger clone, this may be a read error. The V gene is TRBV7-2, the J gene TRBJ1-2; 11 bases align to TRBD1. CDR3 size: 13 residues. V gave up 6 bases and J gave up 5 bases; unmatched junction bases: 2. CDR1 SGHTA and CDR2 FQGNSA come from the germline V gene. Here the CDR3 DNA reads TGTGCCAGCAGGAGGGACAGGGGGTATGGCTACACCTTC. Protein product: CASRRDRGYGYTF. The variable domain in full, with the rest retrieved from reference TRBV7-2 and TRBJ1-2, is GAGVSQSPSNKVTEKGKDVELRCDPISGHTALYWYRQSLGQGLEFLIYFQGNSAPDKSGLPSDRFSAERTGGSVSTLTIQRTQQEDSAVYLCASRRDRGYGYTFGSGTRLTVV.

The chain employs TRBV7-3 and TRBJ1-3; D is uncertain. The CDR3 runs 15 residues. V dropped 5 bases and J dropped 8 bases, with 19 bases sitting between them. Germline V gene data show CDR1 as SGHTA and CDR2 as FQGTGA. CDR3 DNA sequence: TGTGCCAGCAGCAGCCAAGGGAGGGCTGGGGACACCATATATTTT. Translated: CASSSQGRAGDTIYF.

This chain connects TRBV7-9 to TRBJ2-7; D possibly corresponds to TRBD1 (5 bases). The CDR3 totals 12 residues. Trimming stripped 5 bases from V and 4 bases from J, with 9 bases between. Germline CDR1 SEHNR, CDR2 FQNEAQ (reference sequence). CDR3 in amino acids: CASSGAPYEQYF. The DNA of the CDR3 is TGTGCCAGCAGCGGGGCCCCATACGAGCAGTACTTC.

The chain is built from TRBV5-1 and TRBJ2-7; D remains unclear. Germline V gene sequence: CDR1 SGHRS, CDR2 YFSETQ. The CDR3 runs to 13 residues. V was cut by 0 bases and J by 2 bases, with 6 bases left in between. In nucleotides, the CDR3 is TGCGCCAGCAGCTTGGGGGCGGCCTACGAGCAGTACTTC. Translated, it gives CASSLGAAYEQYF. Filled out from reference TRBV5-1 and TRBJ2-7, the complete variable domain reads KAGVTQTPRYLIKTRGQQVTLSCSPISGHRSVSWYQQTPGQGLQFLFEYFSETQRNKGNFPGRFSGRQFSNSRSEMNVSTLELGDSALYLCASSLGAAYEQYFGPGTRLTVT.

The chain is built from TRBV27 and TRBJ1-1, with TRBD1 identical over 7 bases. Germline values: CDR1 MNHEY, CDR2 SMNVEV (reference sequence). The CDR3 is 16 residues long. V lost 2 bases, J lost 7 bases, and 13 bases stayed unmatched. CDR3 amino acids: CASSLRGRVSLHEAFF. DNA for the CDR3: TGTGCCAGCAGTTTAAGGGGGCGGGTGTCTCTGCATGAAGCTTTCTTT.

The chain uses TRBV30 and TRBJ2-1, with D perhaps matching TRBD2 (6 bases). Trimming pared 3 bases from V and 8 bases from J, leaving 8 bases between. CDR1 GTSNPN and CDR2 SVGIG come from the germline V gene (reference sequence). This CDR3 spans 11 amino acids. This CDR3 is CAWSPSDEQFF. As DNA, the CDR3 is TGTGCCTGGAGCCCTAGCGATGAGCAGTTCTTC.

This clone was observed a handful of times. The V and J genes are TRBV18 and TRBJ2-7; 8 positions match TRBD1. The CDR3 runs to 14 residues. V dropped 3 bases and J dropped 5; count of bases not matched to a gene: 6. Germline loops: CDR1 KGHSH, CDR2 LQKENI. CDR3 loop: CASSPQGALDEQYF. DNA of the CDR3: TGTGCCAGCTCACCCCAGGGGGCGCTGGACGAGCAGTACTTC.

This rearrangement joins TRBV7-3 to TRBJ2-1, with 7 bases aligning to TRBD2. Trimming at V came to 2 bases and at J to 0 bases, leaving 19 bases not matched to a gene. The CDR3 sequence is 21 residues long. Germline CDR1 and CDR2: SGHTA and FQGTGA. CDR3 in DNA: TGTGCCAGCAGCTTAGTCTCTGGCGGGAGTACCCTAGAAAGCTCCTACAATGAGCAGTTCTTC. Residues: CASSLVSGGSTLESSYNEQFF.

With respect to this clone: The sample carries other DNA sequences with the same CDR3. The chain carries TRBV25-1 and TRBJ2-3; 8 bases align to TRBD1. The germline V gene has CDR1 MGHDK and CDR2 SYGVNS. This CDR3 is built from 13 residues. Germline trimming cut 6 bases from V and 2 bases from J; bases unmatched to any gene: 1. In DNA, the CDR3 is TGTGCCAGCAGGGACAGGGTCACAGATACGCAGTATTTT. Amino acid sequence: CASRDRVTDTQYF.

This rearrangement joins TRBV5-6 to TRBJ2-5; the D gene is possibly TRBD2 (6 bases). The CDR3 spans 14 residues. Trimming cost V 4 bases and J 4 bases, with 14 bases left between them. Germline-derived CDR1 and CDR2 are SGHDT and YYEEEE. The CDR3 is CASSPSRGGETQYF. The CDR3 coding sequence is TGTGCCAGCAGCCCGAGTCGGGGAGGAGAGACCCAGTACTTC.

The chain links TRBV4-3 to TRBJ2-5; 9 bases fit TRBD2. The DNA end lines up better with TRBJ2-7; the J call may be wrong. The CDR3 loop spans 16 amino acids. Germline CDR1 and CDR2: LGHNA and YSLEER. CDR3 bases: TGCGCCAGCAGCCAAGATGGGACTAGCACGTTCTACGAGCAGTACTTC. This encodes CASSQDGTSTFYEQYF.

The chain couples TRBV6-5 to TRBJ2-7, with TRBD2 matching over 9 bases. In germline, CDR1 is MNHEY, CDR2 SVGAGI. The CDR3 sequence is 12 residues long. J was trimmed by 6 bases and V by 8 bases; bases with no gene match: 5. The DNA of the CDR3 is TGTGCCAGCTTGAGAGCGGGAGGCGAGCAGTACTTC. It yields the protein CASLRAGGEQYF.

The chain has TRBV10-3 and TRBJ2-2, with a weak D call TRBD2 (5 bases). From germline, CDR1 is ENHRY and CDR2 SYGVKD. This CDR3 comprises 16 residues. The V end was cut by 4 bases, the J end by 5 bases, with 17 bases between. This chain's CDR3 is CAISVAGLAGTGELFF. The CDR3 nucleotides read TGTGCCATCAGTGTAGCTGGCCTAGCCGGAACCGGGGAGCTGTTTTTT.

CDR3 sequence: CASSLAFGQNNYEQYF. The CDR3 DNA follows: TGTGCCAGCAGCTTGGCTTTTGGGCAGAACAACTACGAGCAGTACTTC. The rearrangement uses TRBV5-4 and TRBJ2-7, with D unclear. V was shortened by 0 bases and J by 3 bases, with 16 bases between the two germline ends. Per the germline V gene, CDR1 is SGHNT and CDR2 is YYREEE (reference sequence). The CDR3 runs to 16 residues.

Note on this clone: Compared with germline, one end of the junction differs, possibly owing to a read error. This chain links TRBV11-2 with TRBJ1-2, with D tentatively TRBD1 (6 bases). CDR1 and CDR2 from the germline V gene are SGHAT and FQNNGV. The CDR3 spans 15 residues. CDR3 DNA: TGTGCCGGCAGCTTAGAGCTGAGTTATGGGGGCGGCTACACCTTC. Protein: CAGSLELSYGGGYTF.

Worth noting for this clone: Since a much larger clone is just one base distant, this may be a read error. Distinct nucleotide sequences in the sample also encode this CDR3. The gene calls are TRBV29-1 and TRBJ2-7, with D maybe TRBD1 (6 bases). The CDR3 sequence is 13 residues long. Germline assignment: CDR1 SQVTM and CDR2 ANQGSEA. In DNA form, the CDR3 reads TGCAGCGTTGGAAGTGGGGGCTCCTATGAGCAGTACTTC. It specifies CSVGSGGSYEQYF.

The table lists this clone with a count of one. J is TRBJ2-7 and V is TRBV7-3; D is unclear. Germline CDR1 reads SGHTA; CDR2 reads FQGTGA. The CDR3 covers 13 residues. V dropped 4 bases and J dropped 6 bases, with 13 bases sitting between them. This chain's CDR3 is CASSSTTDGEQYF. DNA for the CDR3: TGTGCCAGCAGCTCCACAACGGACGGCGAGCAGTACTTC.

The chain combines TRBV5-4 with TRBJ2-7; 10 bases match TRBD1. J lost 9 bases, V lost 2 bases, and 11 bases had no gene match. The CDR3 is 15 residues long. Germline CDR1 and CDR2: SGHNT and YYREEE (reference sequence). CDR3 coding DNA: TGTGCCAGCAGCTTTTCGGGACAGGGGCGCCCCGGGCAGTACTTC. Amino acid sequence: CASSFSGQGRPGQYF.